These 11 T cell receptor beta chains were all obtained from the same sample, sequenced in a study of blood T cells in healthy people across ages. It was with a sample-barcoded 5' primer and a J-beta primer mix that a second PCR of roughly 6 to 12 cycles was run. TCRdb fed the 5' RACE reads into MiXCR, producing one record per CDR3 protein. The sample yields about 650,000 distinct CDR3 sequences, under 65% seen once. The sequencing input was blood. The source of these receptors is an elderly woman in good health.

The gene calls are TRBV29-1 and TRBJ1-2; TRBD1 matches 9 bases. The V gene end was trimmed by 6 bases and the J gene end by 7 bases; junction bases not matched to a gene: 18. The CDR3 covers 16 residues. CDR1 is SQVTM, CDR2 ANQGSEA, per germline. The CDR3 reads CSVQTDRGPLLGGYTF. In DNA form, the CDR3 reads TGCAGCGTCCAGACGGACAGGGGTCCCCTCCTAGGTGGCTACACCTTC.

The chain joins TRBV18 to TRBJ2-7; D is uncertain. The CDR3 loop spans 16 amino acids. Trimming shortened V by 4 bases and J by 7 bases, and 23 bases separated the two germline ends. CDR1 KGHSH and CDR2 LQKENI come from the germline V gene. The CDR3 sequence is CASSRAVGFSYNEQYF. The CDR3 DNA sequence: TGTGCCAGCTCACGGGCAGTGGGATTCTCCTACAATGAGCAGTACTTC.

For this clonotype: At one boundary the junction diverges from the germline segment, which might be a read error. V is TRBV11-1 and J is TRBJ2-3, with 7 bases that match TRBD1. This CDR3 contains 15 residues. Germline loops: CDR1 SGHAT, CDR2 FQDESV (reference sequence). The CDR3 sequence is CASSPGTDRTDTRYF. The CDR3 DNA reads as TGTGCCAGCAGCCCCGGGACAGACCGCACAGATACGCGGTATTTT.

This clonotype occurred a few times. The chain links TRBV2 to TRBJ2-7; 8 positions agree with TRBD2. From germline, CDR1 is SNHLY and CDR2 FYNNEI. The CDR3 runs to 14 residues. V was clipped by 7 bases and J by 1 base; unmatched bases: 6. DNA of the CDR3: TGTGCCAGCACTAGTAGCGGGAAATCCTACGAGCAGTACTTC. Protein sequence: CASTSSGKSYEQYF.

This chain connects TRBV7-2 to TRBJ1-1; no clear D gene. Germline V gene sequence: CDR1 SGHTA, CDR2 FQGNSA. V shed 4 bases and J shed 3 bases, with 18 bases lying between them. The CDR3 length is 16 residues. The DNA for the CDR3 is TGTGCCAGCAGCTCGCAACTAGTCGGACCAGACACTGAAGCTTTCTTT. As protein: CASSSQLVGPDTEAFF.

V and J are TRBV21-1 and TRBJ2-7. TRBV21-1 is a documented pseudogene. The length of the CDR3 is 11 residues. For the CDR3, the DNA is TGTGCCAGCAGACCTCCATACGAGCAGTACTTC. Amino acid sequence: CASRPPYEQYF.

On this clonotype: Since a much larger clone is just one base distant, this may be a read error. The J gene is TRBJ2-1, the V gene TRBV7-6; D is possibly TRBD2 (5 bases). In germline, CDR1 is SGHVS, CDR2 FNYEAQ. CDR3 length: 13 residues. The CDR3 DNA follows: TGTGCCGGCAGCTTGATACTAGGGAATGAGCAGTTCTTC. Translation gives CAGSLILGNEQFF.

The chain employs TRBV5-1 and TRBJ1-1; 7 bases map to TRBD1. V shed 4 bases, J shed 3 bases, and the junction held 3 bases outside the gene matches. The CDR3 is 13 residues long. Per the germline V gene, CDR1 is SGHRS and CDR2 is YFSETQ. CDR3 bases: TGCGCCAGCAGCAATACAGGGGACACTGAAGCTTTCTTT. Its translation is CASSNTGDTEAFF.

In its sample, this clonotype was seen many times. The chain links TRBV27 to TRBJ2-5; D remains unclear. Per the germline V gene, CDR1 is MNHEY and CDR2 is SMNVEV (reference sequence). V lost 5 bases and J lost 5, with 15 bases in between. This CDR3 is 14 amino acids long. CDR3 nucleotides: TGTGCCAGCAGTATAGGTAGAACAAGGGAGACCCAGTACTTC. Amino acids: CASSIGRTRETQYF.

This clonotype was seen at least ten times. V and J are TRBV5-1 and TRBJ2-1, with 8 bases identical to TRBD2. The CDR3 extends over 15 amino acids. Trimming took 4 bases from V and 5 from J; bases not matched to a gene: 8. Germline-derived CDR1 and CDR2 are SGHRS and YFSETQ. The CDR3 loop reads CASSTLLSGNNEQFF. The CDR3 DNA follows: TGCGCCAGCAGCACATTGCTTAGCGGGAACAATGAGCAGTTCTTC.

The sample holds many counts of this clonotype. The V gene is TRBV27, the J gene TRBJ2-3; D is unresolved. The CDR3 totals 14 residues. Trimming took 5 bases from V and 0 from J, leaving 9 bases between them. Germline CDR1 reads MNHEY; CDR2 reads SMNVEV (reference sequence). In DNA, the CDR3 is TGTGCCAGCAGTATAAGAAGCAGCACAGATACGCAGTATTTT. Protein: CASSIRSSTDTQYF.